This note documents a single TCR beta chain sequence. This clonotype was seen a handful of times. Its antigen is unknown. The record has no base qualities; no much larger clone is one base away. The germline V gene (reference sequence) supplies CDR1 DFQATT and CDR2 SNEGSKA. From the cysteine through the phenylalanine, the CDR3 covers 14 amino acids. This entry keeps only the CDR3 DNA: 42 bases, framed from base 1. V trim: 5 bases; J trim: 8 bases; unmatched bases: 13. These data belong to a study of blood T cells in healthy people across ages (dated by TCRdb to about 2015). Study-wide context: In model experiments, template switching captured roughly one uniquely barcoded TCR beta cDNA molecule for every two T cells. To avoid experimental bias, donors of different ages were randomly spread across the sequencing lanes. The donors were divided into four age groups: young (average around 15 years), middle-aged (approximately 41), aged (around 59) and long-lived (roughly 86). For two donors (one aged 18 to 29 and one aged 80 or older), the study analyzed two additional independent replicas of 1 million unique cDNA reads from the same blood draw. To track age-related changes in TCR beta repertoire diversity, the study relied on deep sequencing normalized with unique cDNA molecular identifiers.

The protocol used for the library was 5' RACE. The instrument was an Illumina HiSeq 2500. A second PCR of roughly 7 to 12 cycles was run with a J-beta primer mix and a sample-barcoded 5' primer. Each TCR beta cDNA molecule received a unique molecular identifier from a template-switch 5' adaptor carrying 12 random nucleotides. Each sample yielded at least 3 million CDR3-containing paired-end reads. First-strand cDNA was synthesized from all RNA with the Mint cDNA synthesis kit, primed by a TRBC-specific oligonucleotide. Following uracil-DNA glycosylase treatment, a first 18-cycle PCR with universal primers M1SS and BC2_uni_R was performed on all cDNA. On the authors' methods: For normalization, 1 million high-quality reads were randomly selected from each sample, with every read carrying a distinct molecular identifier. Reads with shared molecular identifiers were discarded instead of being binned into consensus sequences. CDR3 identification, clonotype clustering and error correction used MiTCR with a Q25 quality threshold and the strictest error-elimination algorithm. Lower-bound total TCR beta diversity was estimated with a nonparametric unseen species model using Euler transformation. TCRdb reworked the public reads: Q25 trimming with fastp, MiXCR clone assembly, productive beta chains retained. For every CDR3 protein sequence, its rows merge into one entry that carries the most common genes and DNA. These V and J calls rely on TCRdb rather than the paper's analysis. Present in this sample are 2 million or so distinct CDR3 sequences, around half of which were seen just once. Together, the top ten hold roughly 2.1% of the sample.

The approximately 41 donors, aged roughly 6 to 100 years, were systemically healthy Caucasian individuals from Russia. Approximately 10 milliliters of peripheral blood were collected from each donor into EDTA-treated Vacutainer tubes. Ficoll-Paque density-gradient centrifugation was used to isolate PBMCs, with at least 6 million obtained per sample. Trizol reagent was used to extract total RNA from PBMCs, with at least 5.5 micrograms per sample. For every donor, flow cytometry on a PBMC aliquot measured the percentage of naive CD45RAhigh/CD27high T cells. Results and caveats for the whole study, not just this receptor: Estimates of total diversity from one million sequenced T cells were regarded as lower bounds and underestimates. Compared with the aged group, more naive CD4+ T cells, fewer expanded clones and increased TCR diversity were shown by the long-lived group, suggesting age selection. Because the CMV infection status of the donors was unknown, age-related changes in expanded clonotypes may potentially have been confounded. Observed TCR beta diversity per million T cells fell roughly linearly with age, and a significant reduction was already apparent by age roughly 40. Conclusive comparison of naive and antigen-experienced compartments was prevented by the profiling of bulk unsorted PBMCs. There was a strong correlation between observed TCR beta diversity and the percentage of naive T cells measured by flow cytometry.

The V gene is TRBV20-1 and the J gene is TRBJ1-2; TRBD1 lines up with 8 middle nucleotides. Source material: blood. This receptor was identified in a woman aged 40 to 49 in good health. CDR3 loop: CSAPSDRELEGYTF. The DNA sequence is TGCAGTGCTCCCTCGGACAGGGAGCTCGAGGGCTACACCTTC.